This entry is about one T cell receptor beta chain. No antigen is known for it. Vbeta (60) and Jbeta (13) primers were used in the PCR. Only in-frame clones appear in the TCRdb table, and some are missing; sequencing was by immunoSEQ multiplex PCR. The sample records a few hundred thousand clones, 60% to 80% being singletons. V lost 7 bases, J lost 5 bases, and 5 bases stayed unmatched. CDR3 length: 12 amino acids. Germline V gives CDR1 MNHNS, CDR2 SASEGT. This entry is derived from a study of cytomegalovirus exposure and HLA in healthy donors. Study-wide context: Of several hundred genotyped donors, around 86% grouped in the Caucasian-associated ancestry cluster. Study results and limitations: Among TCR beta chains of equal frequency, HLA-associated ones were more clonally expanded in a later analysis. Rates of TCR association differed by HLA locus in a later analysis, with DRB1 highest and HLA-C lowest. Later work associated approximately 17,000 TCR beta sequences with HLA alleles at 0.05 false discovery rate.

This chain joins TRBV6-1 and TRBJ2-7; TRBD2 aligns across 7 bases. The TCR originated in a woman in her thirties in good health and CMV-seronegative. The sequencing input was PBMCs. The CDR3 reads CASKTGGHEQYF. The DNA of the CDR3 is TGTGCCAGCAAAACGGGAGGCCACGAGCAGTACTTC.